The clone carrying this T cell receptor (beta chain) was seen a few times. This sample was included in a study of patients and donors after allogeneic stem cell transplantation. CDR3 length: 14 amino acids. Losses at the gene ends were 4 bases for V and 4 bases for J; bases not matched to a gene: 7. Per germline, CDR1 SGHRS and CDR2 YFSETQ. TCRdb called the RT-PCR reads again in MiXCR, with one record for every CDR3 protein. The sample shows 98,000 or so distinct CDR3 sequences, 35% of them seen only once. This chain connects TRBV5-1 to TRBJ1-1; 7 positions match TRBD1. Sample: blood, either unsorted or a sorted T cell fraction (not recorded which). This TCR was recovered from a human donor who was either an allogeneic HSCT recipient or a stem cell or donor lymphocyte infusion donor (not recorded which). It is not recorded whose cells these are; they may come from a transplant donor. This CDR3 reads CASSMHRGGTEAFF. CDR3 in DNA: TGCGCCAGCAGCATGCACAGGGGAGGCACTGAAGCTTTCTTT.